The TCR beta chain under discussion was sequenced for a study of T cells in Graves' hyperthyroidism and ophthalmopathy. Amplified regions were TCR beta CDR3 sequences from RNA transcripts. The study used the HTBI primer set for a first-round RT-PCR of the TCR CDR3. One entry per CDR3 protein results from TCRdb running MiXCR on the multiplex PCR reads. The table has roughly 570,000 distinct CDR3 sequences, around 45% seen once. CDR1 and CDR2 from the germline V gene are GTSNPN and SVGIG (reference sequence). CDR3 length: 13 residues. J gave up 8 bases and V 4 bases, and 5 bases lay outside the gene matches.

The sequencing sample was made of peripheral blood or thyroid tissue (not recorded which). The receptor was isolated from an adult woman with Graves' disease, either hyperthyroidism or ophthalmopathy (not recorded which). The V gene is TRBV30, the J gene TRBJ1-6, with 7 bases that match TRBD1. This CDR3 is CAWTSGTDSPLHF. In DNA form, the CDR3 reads TGTGCCTGGACCTCCGGGACAGATTCACCCCTCCACTTT.